This T cell receptor (beta chain) was captured by sequencing in a study of blood T cell repertoires in COVID-19. About the research overall: Sites in the United States, Italy and Spain provided acute and convalescent COVID-19 samples. Sample material is recorded as cDNA or gDNA derived from T cells, B-cell-depleted T cells, or PBMCs.

TCRdb's table, derived via immunoSEQ multiplex PCR, lists solely in-frame clones and lacks some. The sample shows under 85,000 clones, roughly four fifths of them seen only once. The TCR was taken from a human donor in a cohort sampled during active COVID-19. Sequencing was done on a sample of peripheral blood.

CDR3 loop: CASSPSGAISGNTIYF. The CDR3 DNA reads as TGTGCCAGCTCACCATCAGGGGCCATCTCTGGAAACACCATATATTTT. This chain uses TRBV18 with TRBJ1-3, with D perhaps matching TRBD1 (6 bases). From germline, CDR1 is KGHSH and CDR2 LQKENI. With 2 bases removed from V and 0 bases from J, the gap between germline ends came to 11 bases. The CDR3 consists of 16 residues.